This entry features one T cell receptor beta chain sequence. The length of the CDR3 is 14 residues. CDR1 ENHRY and CDR2 SYGVKD come from the germline V gene. After removal of 5 bases from V and 2 bases from J, the junction contained 4 bases not matched to a gene. This sample stems from a study of technical replicates of blood from several donors. Only in-frame clones appear in the TCRdb table, and some are missing; sequencing was by immunoSEQ multiplex PCR. The table lists about 88,000 clones, 85% to 95% of them singletons, with roughly 0.25% in the top ten. The sequence came from a human donor in good health. V usage is TRBV10-3 and J usage is TRBJ2-5, with 8 bases that match TRBD1. What was sequenced was T cells isolated from PBMCs. The CDR3 DNA is TGTGCCATCAGTTCGAGACAGGGGCAAGAGACCCAGTACTTC. Translation gives CAISSRQGQETQYF.